This TCR beta chain was found in a study of T cell responses to AZD1222 COVID-19 vaccine (dated by TCRdb to about 2021). Study-level background: AZD1222 recipients with second doses at about 4 weeks or about 12 weeks were pooled, because spike-specific TCR depth and breadth did not differ between schedules. Enrollment into the trials was organized by age into subgroups of 18-55, 56-69 and 70-plus years, and those subgroups contained roughly 160, 29 and 62 TCR-sequenced participants, respectively. TCR sequencing covered more than 230 trial participants: nearly 210 given two doses of AZD1222 and 26 given two doses of MenACWY control vaccine.

The CDR3 regions of human TCRbeta chains were analyzed by immunosequencing. The paper's processing steps were these. Repertoire TCRs were matched against a reference library of SARS-CoV-2-specific TCRs generated with the MIRA antigen-specificity platform. Breadth was defined as the fraction of unique TCRs that were SARS-CoV-2-associated. Depth was defined as the fraction of total T cells that were SARS-CoV-2-associated. Using the MIRA data, every spike-specific TCR was mapped to the spike region that the TCR reacted to and assigned to either a CD4 or a CD8 class. Log10-transformed breadth and depth values were compared by one-way ANOVA with Sidak's multiple comparisons tests. Held by TCRdb, this immuneACCESS table contains in-frame sequences only and omits some clones. Under half of the omission traces to an unresolved V gene where checked; the cause of the rest is unknown. The V and J calls and clone size come from that table; D and trimming were worked out from the DNA. This sample comprises about 96,000 clones, almost 90% of them detected only once. The top ten clonotypes cover 20% to 30% of the sample.

Taken with the paper, the label for time point translates to: baseline before first vaccination. The vaccinee samples were drawn from two UK trials, COV001 and COV002, one of which was a single-blind randomized controlled phase 2/3 trial testing AZD1222 (ChAdOx1 nCoV-19) in healthy adults. Trial participant PBMC samples were collected at day 0 and day 28 after the second dose for TCRbeta chain sequencing. Paper-wide results and their limitations: A significant rise in spike-specific TCR breadth and depth was observed after two AZD1222 doses relative to day 0 and relative to MenACWY recipients. Because no samples from the day 14 peak response were available, repertoires could be characterized only after the peak T cell response. Conclusions about previously exposed vaccinees are limited, since just five to seven AZD1222 recipients were seropositive for SARS-CoV-2 at baseline. The 56-69-year group was small, and its depth increase did not reach significance, likely because of low power. Reportedly, almost half of the unique spike-specific TCRs recognized epitopes lying outside the regions that are mutated in the B.1.351 and B.1.1.7 variants. The vaccine-associated CD4 TCRs covered the entire spike protein, and the dominant responses fell in regions 160-218 and 743-854. Participants were mostly white British and included more females than males, and it was suggested by the authors that clonal diversity may have been underestimated.

Trimming removed 4 bases from V and 1 base from J; the gene matches leave 4 bases unexplained. CDR1 and CDR2 were assigned from the germline V gene as SGDLS and YYNGEE. From its cysteine to its phenylalanine, the CDR3 spans 14 amino acids. The CDR3 DNA has 42 bases and is translated from base 1. This clone showed up just a few times. Its antigen is unknown. No quality values exist for individual bases; no much larger clone is one base distant. The chain is made from TRBV9 and TRBJ2-7; 8 central bases correspond to TRBD1. The sequencing used peripheral blood, collected on day 0 of AZD1222 vaccination. This receptor was obtained from an adult in good health. At the DNA level, the sequence is TGTGCCAGCAGCACCGGACAGGGATCCTACGAGCAGTACTTC. The resulting protein is CASSTGQGSYEQYF.